Listed below are T cell receptor beta chains from one sample, sequenced in a study of PD-1 and CTLA-4 blockade in melanoma. The protocol was immunoSEQ multiplex PCR, while the TCRdb copy is restricted to in-frame clones and leaves out a portion. The data contain roughly 7,200 clones, 80% of them singletons. The source was CD8+ T cells from peripheral blood, collected before anti-PD-1 treatment. The source is a human donor with melanoma. CDR3s include the opening cysteine and the closing phenylalanine or tryptophan. The D gene is left open where the match is weak. Only part of the rows carry a size: once, few, many, or a class if the clone is expanded.

j_call	clone_size	d_call	v_call	cdr3_nt	cdr3_aa
TRBJ1-1	once	TRBD1	TRBV11-3	TGTGCCAGCAGCTTAGTCGACAGGGGTGATGCTTTCTTT	CASSLVDRGDAFF
TRBJ2-7	NA	NA	TRBV11-2	TGTGCCAGCAGCTTAGCGGATAGGTACGAGCAGTACTTC	CASSLADRYEQYF
TRBJ2-1	NA	NA	TRBV30	TGTGCCTGGAGTTTGGGGGAGGCAGGCAATGAGCAGTTCTTC	CAWSLGEAGNEQFF
TRBJ2-5	NA	NA	TRBV6-2/TRBV6-3	TGTGCCAGCAGCCCAGGGCGGCGCCTGAGTCAAGAGACCCAGTACTTC	CASSPGRRLSQETQYF
TRBJ1-5	NA	NA	TRBV5-8	TGTGCCAGCAGCTTCCCAGCAATCCCAAATCAGCCCCAGCATTTT	CASSFPAIPNQPQHF
TRBJ1-6	once	NA	TRBV19	TGTGCCAGTACACGGGCGGCCGGGGTACGTAATTCACCCCTCCACTTT	CASTRAAGVRNSPLHF
TRBJ2-7	NA	TRBD2	TRBV5-6	TGTGCCAGCAGCTCAGGACTAGCGGGAGTGACCTACGAGCAGTACTTC	CASSSGLAGVTYEQYF
TRBJ2-2	NA	NA	TRBV7-2	TGTGCCAGTTGGCCGGGAGACCCGTTTGGGAACACCGGGGAGCTGTTTTTT	CASWPGDPFGNTGELFF
TRBJ2-2	NA	NA	TRBV9	TGTGCCAGCACCAGGGATGACACCGGGGAGCTGTTTTTT	CASTRDDTGELFF
TRBJ1-2	NA	TRBD1	TRBV18	TGTGCCAGCTCACCAGGGACAGGGAATGGCTACACCTTC	CASSPGTGNGYTF
TRBJ1-1	NA	NA	TRBV7-8	TGTGCCAGCAGCTTAGACCTGTGGGCTGAAGCTTTCTTT	CASSLDLWAEAFF
TRBJ2-7	NA	NA	TRBV7-9	TGTGCCAGCAGCTTAGGGGGCAGTCAGGAGCAGTACTTC	CASSLGGSQEQYF
TRBJ2-7	few	NA	TRBV11-3	TGTGCCAGCAGCTTAGTACTAGCCTACGAGCAGTACTTC	CASSLVLAYEQYF
TRBJ1-5	NA	NA	TRBV10-2	TGCGCCAGCAGTGAGCCTTTATATAGCAATCAGCCCCAGCATTTT	CASSEPLYSNQPQHF
TRBJ2-5	NA	NA	TRBV9	TGTGCCAGCGGACCCACTAGCCCGCAAAAATGGGACCAAGAGACCCAGTACTTC	CASGPTSPQKWDQETQYF
TRBJ2-7	NA	TRBD2	TRBV6-2/TRBV6-3	TGTGCCAGCAGTCAGAAAGCCCCGGGACTAGCGGGGAACTCCTACGAGCAGTACTTC	CASSQKAPGLAGNSYEQYF
TRBJ1-1	NA	NA	TRBV2	TGTGCCAGCAGCCCTACAGAGTTCCTGGTCACTGAAGCTTTCTTT	CASSPTEFLVTEAFF
TRBJ2-2	NA	NA	TRBV19	TGTGCCAGTAGTCTCCGTCAGATCCGGACGGCCGGGGAGCTGTTTTTT	CASSLRQIRTAGELFF
TRBJ2-1	large	TRBD2	TRBV6-5	TGTGCCAGCAGTTACTCTGAGAGAGGGACTAGAATTGAGCAGTTCTTC	CASSYSERGTRIEQFF
TRBJ1-6	NA	TRBD1	TRBV6-5	TGTGCCAGCAGGAGGGACAGCAGCAATTCACCCCTCCACTTT	CASRRDSSNSPLHF
TRBJ1-2	NA	TRBD1	TRBV4-1	TGCGCCAGCAGCCAAGATCGCGGGGACAGCACGAACTATGGCTACACCTTC	CASSQDRGDSTNYGYTF
TRBJ1-6	NA	NA	TRBV30	TGTGCCTGGAGTGTACGAGGAGATTCACCCCTCCACTTT	CAWSVRGDSPLHF
TRBJ2-6	NA	NA	TRBV9	TGTGCCAGCAGCGTATATGGGACTGGGGCCAACGTCCTGACTTTC	CASSVYGTGANVLTF
TRBJ1-1	NA	NA	TRBV30	TGTGCCTGGAGTGTAGACCCTGAAGCTTTCTTT	CAWSVDPEAFF
TRBJ2-1	NA	TRBD2	TRBV7-9	TGTGCCAGCAGCTACGGGCTAGCGGGAGGTCGGAATGAGCAGTTCTTC	CASSYGLAGGRNEQFF
TRBJ2-7	NA	NA	TRBV4-1	TGCGCCAGCAGCCAAGATCGAACTACCAACGAGCAGTACTTC	CASSQDRTTNEQYF
TRBJ1-5	NA	NA	TRBV7-8	TGTGCCAGCAGCATTAGGTCCGCAGGGGCGTCTGATCAGCCCCAGCATTTT	CASSIRSAGASDQPQHF
TRBJ1-4	NA	TRBD1	TRBV6-2/TRBV6-3	TGTGCCAGCAGTTACTCACCAGGGGGCCAGTATGAAAAACTGTTTTTT	CASSYSPGGQYEKLFF
TRBJ2-7	once	TRBD1	TRBV6-1	TGTGCCAGCAGTGAGGGACAGGGGGCTTCCGAGCAGTACTTC	CASSEGQGASEQYF
TRBJ2-5	NA	TRBD2	TRBV7-9	TGTGCCAGCAGCTTCACCGGGACTAGCGGGCAAGAGACCCAGTACTTC	CASSFTGTSGQETQYF
TRBJ2-7	NA	NA	TRBV19	TGTGCCAGTAGCTCTCCGGGACCCTACGAGCAGTACTTC	CASSSPGPYEQYF
TRBJ2-5	NA	NA	TRBV12-3/TRBV12-4	TGTGCCAGCAGTTTGGGTCTCGGAGAGACCCAGTACTTC	CASSLGLGETQYF
TRBJ2-7	few	NA	TRBV5-1	TGCGCCAGCAGCCCCAGCGATAGCTCCTACGAGCAGTACTTC	CASSPSDSSYEQYF
TRBJ2-1	NA	NA	TRBV6-6	TGTGCCAGTTTCGGGGCTCCCCCGAGCTCCTACAATGAGCAGTTCTTC	CASFGAPPSSYNEQFF
TRBJ2-7	few	TRBD1	TRBV7-9	TGTGCCAGCAGCTTGCTTACAGGGGGCTTTACTTACGAGCAGTACTTC	CASSLLTGGFTYEQYF
TRBJ1-5	once	NA	TRBV4-1	TGCGCCAGCAGCCAAGCCGGTCAGCCCCAGCATTTT	CASSQAGQPQHF
TRBJ1-1	once	TRBD1	TRBV30	TGTGCCTGGAGTACTTGGACAGGGGAGAACACTGAAGCTTTCTTT	CAWSTWTGENTEAFF
TRBJ2-1	NA	TRBD1	TRBV6-5	TGTGCCAGCAGCACAGGGCCTAGGGGGCCCAATGAGCAGTTCTTC	CASSTGPRGPNEQFF
TRBJ2-3	NA	NA	TRBV13	TGTGCCAGCAGCCCGGTCAGCCGCACAGATACGCAGTATTTT	CASSPVSRTDTQYF
TRBJ2-2	NA	NA	TRBV11-3	TGTGCCAGCAGCTTAGTAAGGGGCGGCACCGGGGAGCTGTTTTTT	CASSLVRGGTGELFF
TRBJ2-1	NA	TRBD2	TRBV2	TGTGCCAGCAGGCTAAGCGGGAGCTCCTACAATGAGCAGTTCTTC	CASRLSGSSYNEQFF
TRBJ1-1	NA	NA	TRBV14	TGTGCCAGCAGCCAATCTCCACGCACTGAAGCTTTCTTT	CASSQSPRTEAFF
TRBJ1-1	NA	TRBD1	TRBV7-9	TGTGCCAGCAGCTTAGTTCAGGGGGGAACTGAAGCTTTCTTT	CASSLVQGGTEAFF
TRBJ2-2	NA	NA	TRBV4-3	TGCGCCAGCAGCCAAGAGGCGGGGTTTGTCGGGGAGCTGTTTTTT	CASSQEAGFVGELFF
TRBJ2-2	NA	NA	TRBV24-1	TGTGCCACCAGTGACCTCGTGGATGATACCGGGGAGCTGTTTTTT	CATSDLVDDTGELFF
TRBJ1-5	few	NA	TRBV9	TGTGCCAGCAGTGTCGGGGACATCAATCAGCCCCAGCATTTT	CASSVGDINQPQHF
TRBJ2-4	NA	TRBD1	TRBV6-2/TRBV6-3	TGTGCCAGCAGCACGAACAGGGGAGACATTCAGTACTTC	CASSTNRGDIQYF
TRBJ2-3	NA	TRBD1	TRBV5-1	TGCGCCAGCAGCGGCAAAACACAGGGGGCTTTTGATACGCAGTATTTT	CASSGKTQGAFDTQYF
TRBJ2-6	NA	TRBD1	TRBV27	TGTGCCAGCAGTTCCACAGGGGCAGGGGCCAACGTCCTGACTTTC	CASSSTGAGANVLTF
TRBJ2-1	NA	TRBD2	TRBV7-9	TGTGCCAGCAGCTCCGACCGCGGGAGGGGTAATGAGCAGTTCTTC	CASSSDRGRGNEQFF
TRBJ2-1	NA	NA	TRBV6-2/TRBV6-3	TGTGCCAGCAGTTACGGCGATGAGCAGTTCTTC	CASSYGDEQFF
TRBJ1-1	NA	NA	TRBV7-9	TGTGCCAGCAGCTCACCCAGGGTTAAGTGGACTGAAGCTTTCTTT	CASSSPRVKWTEAFF
TRBJ1-1	medium-sized	NA	TRBV9	TGTGCCAGCAGCCCCTCTGATGCTGTAGCTTTCTTT	CASSPSDAVAFF
TRBJ1-2	NA	NA	TRBV29-1	TGCAGCGTTGAACGACGGGGTAACTATGGCTACACCTTC	CSVERRGNYGYTF
TRBJ2-7	NA	NA	TRBV19	TGTGCCACTGCTGATCGAGGACAGCTATACGAGCAGTACTTC	CATADRGQLYEQYF
TRBJ1-2	few	NA	TRBV5-4	TGTGCCAGCAGCTTAACAGGGATCTACACCTTC	CASSLTGIYTF
TRBJ1-1	NA	NA	TRBV6-2/TRBV6-3	TGTGCCAGCAGTTTCCGGGCCCTCGGTGAAGCTTTCTTT	CASSFRALGEAFF